This T cell receptor (beta chain) was captured in a study of blood T cell repertoires in COVID-19. Clones were sequenced by immunoSEQ multiplex PCR, and TCRdb holds only the in-frame ones, with some missing. The table has 180,000 or so clones, approximately 85% seen once. The germline V gene encodes CDR1 MNHEY and CDR2 SMNVEV (reference sequence). This CDR3 is 17 amino acids long. V lost 7 bases, J lost 4 bases, and 17 bases stayed unmatched. This sequence joins TRBV27 and TRBJ1-2; 8 bases are a match to TRBD1. The clonotype originates from a man aged 55 to 70 with acute or convalescent COVID-19. The sequenced sample consisted of peripheral blood. The CDR3 loop is CASTSKGYGDRPYGYTF. DNA for the CDR3: TGTGCCAGCACGTCGAAAGGGTACGGGGACAGGCCCTATGGCTACACCTTC.